This TCR beta chain was observed in a study of cytomegalovirus exposure and HLA in healthy donors. At the level of the study: The roughly 130 validation repertoires used the same platform as the approximately 700 first-cohort repertoires, a later analysis reported.

Study results and caveats: High specificity and sensitivity for cytomegalovirus status were reported for the classifier. Some TCR beta chains (164 of them) were listed as cytomegalovirus-associated.

Comments on this clone: Its antigen is undetermined.

Germline values: CDR1 SGHTA, CDR2 FQGNSA. Trimming at V came to 0 bases and at J to 8 bases, leaving 9 bases not matched to a gene. The CDR3 has 16 residues. Sequenced by immunoSEQ multiplex PCR; TCRdb stores in-frame clones only, minus some. The sample contains fewer than 200,000 clones, approximately 86% of which appear only once. The chain has TRBV7-2 and TRBJ1-2; 10 bases match TRBD1. This clonotype originated in a man aged 18 to 29 in good health and CMV-seropositive. What was sequenced was PBMCs. In DNA, the CDR3 is TGTGCCAGCAGCTTAGCGGTCCGGACAGGGGGAGACGGCTACACCTTC. It yields the protein CASSLAVRTGGDGYTF.